The T cell receptor beta chain described here comes from a study of glioma-infiltrating T cells. Germline CDR1 is MNHEY and CDR2 is SMNVEV (reference sequence). The CDR3 is made up of 18 amino acids. J was trimmed by 4 bases and V by 3 bases; bases with no gene match: 14. This clonotype has only a few counts. Antigen specificity is unknown. General observations from the study: Non-neoplastic patients had below-expected tissue-blood divergence, while all gliomas exceeded expectation.

TCR alpha and beta CDR3 regions were amplified from RNA using iRepertoire nested multiplex PCR. Tissue mRNA or PBMC total RNA, 100-400 ng, went into one-step reverse transcription and amplification. One entry per CDR3 protein, called by TCRdb with MiXCR from the multiplex PCR reads. The sample lists about 130,000 distinct CDR3 sequences; around 25% were seen once. The chain joins TRBV27 to TRBJ2-5, with 10 bases fitting TRBD2. Sequenced material: glioma tissue, nonneoplastic brain tissue, or PBMCs (not recorded which). The receptor was derived from a human donor with low-grade glioma or glioblastoma, undergoing nonglioma brain surgery, or in good health (not recorded which). CDR3 in amino acids: CASSLGLAGGRSPETQYF. For the CDR3, the DNA is TGTGCCAGCAGTTTGGGGTTAGCGGGGGGAAGATCCCCAGAGACCCAGTACTTC.